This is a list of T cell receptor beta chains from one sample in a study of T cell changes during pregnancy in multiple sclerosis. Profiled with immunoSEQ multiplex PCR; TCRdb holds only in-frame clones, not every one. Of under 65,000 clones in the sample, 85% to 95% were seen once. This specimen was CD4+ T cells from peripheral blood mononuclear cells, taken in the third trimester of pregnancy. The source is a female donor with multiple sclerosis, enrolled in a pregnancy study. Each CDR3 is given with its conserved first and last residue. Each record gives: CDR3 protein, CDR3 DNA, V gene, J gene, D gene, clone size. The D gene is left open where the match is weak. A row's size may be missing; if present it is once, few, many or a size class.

CDR3aa: CASSVGGRGLWLHF; CDR3nt: TGTGCCAGCAGCGTAGGTGGCAGGGGGCTATGGCTACACTTC; v_gene: TRBV9; j_gene: TRBJ1-2; d_gene: TRBD1; abundance: NA
CDR3aa: CASSQLRDNTEAFF; CDR3nt: TGTGCCAGTAGCCAGCTCCGGGACAATACTGAAGCTTTCTTT; v_gene: TRBV19; j_gene: TRBJ1-1; d_gene: NA; abundance: NA
CDR3aa: CASSPRGDEQFF; CDR3nt: TGTGCCAGCTCACCTCGGGGGGATGAGCAGTTCTTC; v_gene: TRBV18; j_gene: TRBJ2-1; d_gene: TRBD2; abundance: few
CDR3aa: CASRLTGDPSPLHF; CDR3nt: TGTGCCAGCAGGCTGACAGGGGACCCTTCACCCCTCCACTTT; v_gene: TRBV6-6; j_gene: TRBJ1-6; d_gene: TRBD1; abundance: NA
CDR3aa: CASSKNRGDNYGYTF; CDR3nt: TGTGCCAGCAGTAAGAACAGGGGCGACAACTATGGCTACACCTTC; v_gene: TRBV6-1; j_gene: TRBJ1-2; d_gene: TRBD1; abundance: NA
CDR3aa: CASSPQGTGRYGYTF; CDR3nt: TGTGCCAGTAGCCCACAGGGAACCGGGCGCTATGGCTACACCTTC; v_gene: TRBV19; j_gene: TRBJ1-2; d_gene: NA; abundance: once
CDR3aa: CASSPDLRLNTEAFF; CDR3nt: TGTGCCAGCAGTCCCGATTTGAGGTTGAACACTGAAGCTTTCTTT; v_gene: TRBV2; j_gene: TRBJ1-1; d_gene: NA; abundance: NA
CDR3aa: CASSYSYSNQPQHF; CDR3nt: TGTGCCAGCAGTTATTCGTATAGCAATCAGCCCCAGCATTTT; v_gene: TRBV6-5; j_gene: TRBJ1-5; d_gene: NA; abundance: NA
CDR3aa: CASSDYFSYGYTF; CDR3nt: TGTGCCAGCAGTGACTACTTCTCCTATGGCTACACCTTC; v_gene: TRBV9; j_gene: TRBJ1-2; d_gene: NA; abundance: NA
CDR3aa: CASRPTTSYGYTF; CDR3nt: TGTGCCAGCAGGCCCACTACTAGCTATGGCTACACCTTC; v_gene: TRBV27; j_gene: TRBJ1-2; d_gene: NA; abundance: once
CDR3aa: CASSSRTGVSYEQYF; CDR3nt: TGTGCCAGCAGCTCCCGGACAGGAGTGTCCTACGAGCAGTACTTC; v_gene: TRBV7-6; j_gene: TRBJ2-7; d_gene: TRBD1; abundance: NA
CDR3aa: CASSLSPRAYEQYF; CDR3nt: TGTGCCAGCAGTTTATCGCCCAGGGCCTACGAGCAGTACTTC; v_gene: TRBV27; j_gene: TRBJ2-7; d_gene: NA; abundance: NA
CDR3aa: CAISDGGLNQPQHF; CDR3nt: TGTGCCATCAGTGACGGGGGTCTCAATCAGCCCCAGCATTTT; v_gene: TRBV10-3; j_gene: TRBJ1-5; d_gene: NA; abundance: NA
CDR3aa: CASSQSTGELFF; CDR3nt: TGTGCCAGCAGCCAATCCACCGGGGAGCTGTTTTTT; v_gene: TRBV7-9; j_gene: TRBJ2-2; d_gene: NA; abundance: NA
CDR3aa: CASSARLAGGQSHTDTQYF; CDR3nt: TGTGCCAGCAGCGCTCGACTAGCGGGGGGGCAGAGCCACACAGATACGCAGTATTTT; v_gene: TRBV11-3; j_gene: TRBJ2-3; d_gene: TRBD2; abundance: NA
CDR3aa: CASSYSTGRETQYF; CDR3nt: TGTGCCAGCAGTTACTCGACAGGGCGGGAGACCCAGTACTTC; v_gene: TRBV6-6; j_gene: TRBJ2-5; d_gene: TRBD1; abundance: NA
CDR3aa: CASSEGGRSYNEQFF; CDR3nt: TGTGCCAGCAGTGAGGGGGGTCGCTCCTACAATGAGCAGTTCTTC; v_gene: TRBV2; j_gene: TRBJ2-1; d_gene: NA; abundance: NA
CDR3aa: CASSFLNTDRLGDEQYF; CDR3nt: TGTGCCAGCAGTTTCCTCAATACGGACAGGTTGGGTGACGAGCAGTACTTC; v_gene: TRBV27; j_gene: TRBJ2-7; d_gene: TRBD1; abundance: NA
CDR3aa: CASTPGHHLYEQYF; CDR3nt: TGTGCCAGCACCCCGGGACACCATCTTTACGAGCAGTACTTC; v_gene: TRBV18; j_gene: TRBJ2-7; d_gene: NA; abundance: NA
CDR3aa: CASTGDRGLSNQPQHF; CDR3nt: TGTGCCAGCACCGGGGACAGGGGGCTCAGCAATCAGCCCCAGCATTTT; v_gene: TRBV2; j_gene: TRBJ1-5; d_gene: TRBD1; abundance: NA
CDR3aa: CASSPFTSGDNEQFF; CDR3nt: TGTGCCAGCTCACCATTCACTAGCGGGGACAATGAGCAGTTCTTC; v_gene: TRBV18; j_gene: TRBJ2-1; d_gene: TRBD2; abundance: once
CDR3aa: CASSYNNEQFF; CDR3nt: TGTGCCAGCAGTTACAACAATGAGCAGTTCTTC; v_gene: TRBV6-1; j_gene: TRBJ2-1; d_gene: NA; abundance: once
CDR3aa: CASSEMAGGPRSTDTQYF; CDR3nt: TGTGCCAGCAGTGAAATGGCGGGGGGCCCCCGGAGCACAGATACGCAGTATTTT; v_gene: TRBV2; j_gene: TRBJ2-3; d_gene: TRBD2; abundance: NA
CDR3aa: CASSSGTGKTDTQYF; CDR3nt: TGCGCCAGCAGCTCAGGGACAGGGAAGACAGATACGCAGTATTTT; v_gene: TRBV5-1; j_gene: TRBJ2-3; d_gene: TRBD1; abundance: once
CDR3aa: CASSLVQGTEAFF; CDR3nt: TGTGCCAGCAGCTTAGTGCAGGGGACTGAAGCTTTCTTT; v_gene: TRBV7-8; j_gene: TRBJ1-1; d_gene: NA; abundance: NA
CDR3aa: CASSMASQGNTEAFF; CDR3nt: TGTGCCAGTAGTATGGCGTCTCAGGGAAACACTGAAGCTTTCTTT; v_gene: TRBV19; j_gene: TRBJ1-1; d_gene: NA; abundance: NA
CDR3aa: CASSRQGRGTEAFF; CDR3nt: TGTGCCAGCAGCCGACAGGGCCGAGGCACTGAAGCTTTCTTT; v_gene: TRBV6-5; j_gene: TRBJ1-1; d_gene: TRBD1; abundance: NA
CDR3aa: CASSWDSQQYF; CDR3nt: TGTGCCAGCTCCTGGGACAGCCAGCAGTACTTC; v_gene: TRBV5-6; j_gene: TRBJ2-7; d_gene: TRBD1; abundance: once
CDR3aa: CASSVASGGRDTEAFF; CDR3nt: TGTGCCAGCAGCGTAGCGTCAGGAGGGCGCGACACTGAAGCTTTCTTT; v_gene: TRBV9; j_gene: TRBJ1-1; d_gene: NA; abundance: few
CDR3aa: CASSPQGTTNEKLFF; CDR3nt: TGTGCCAGCAGTCCACAGGGAACAACTAATGAAAAACTGTTTTTT; v_gene: TRBV5-6; j_gene: TRBJ1-4; d_gene: NA; abundance: NA
CDR3aa: CVSSPSNYEQYF; CDR3nt: TGTGTCAGCTCACCGAGTAACTACGAGCAGTACTTC; v_gene: TRBV18; j_gene: TRBJ2-7; d_gene: NA; abundance: NA
CDR3aa: CASSDRSALYGYTF; CDR3nt: TGTGCCAGTAGCGACAGGAGCGCTCTCTATGGCTACACCTTC; v_gene: TRBV25-1; j_gene: TRBJ1-2; d_gene: NA; abundance: NA
CDR3aa: CASSLAGAYGSPLHF; CDR3nt: TGTGCCAGCAGCTTAGCAGGGGCGTACGGATCACCCCTCCACTTT; v_gene: TRBV11-3; j_gene: TRBJ1-6; d_gene: NA; abundance: NA